What follows is one TCR beta chain and its context. Its cognate antigen is unknown. Time point in this sample: late sampling 161 to 241 days after vaccination in three convalescent patients. Treatment of the sample: 10-day PBMC culture with coronavirus spike peptide pools or control peptides (ViraFEST assay). Per the germline V gene, CDR1 is SGHTA and CDR2 is FQGNSA. After removal of 6 bases from V and 4 bases from J, the junction contained 10 bases not matched to a gene. The CDR3 loop spans 17 amino acids. The sample comes from a study of vaccination and CD4 T cells after COVID-19. The overall study: As their vaccination, participants received two doses of either BNT162b2 or mRNA-1273 vaccine.

The Oncomine TCR Beta short-read assay was applied to DNA of cultured CD4+ T cells. TCRdb re-analysed the PCR reads in MiXCR, keeping a single row per CDR3 protein. Of 20,000 to 30,000 distinct CDR3 sequences in the sample, 28% are singletons; the top ten hold about 7%. This TCR was recovered from a human donor who had recovered from COVID-19. The sample in question was CD4+ T cells from blood, cultured in vitro, obtained about 7 months after SARS-CoV-2 vaccination. The chain is built from TRBV7-2 and TRBJ2-5, with 14 bases matching TRBD2. CDR3: CASRHGLAGGNRETQYF. CDR3 DNA sequence: TGTGCCAGCAGACACGGACTAGCGGGAGGTAATAGAGAGACCCAGTACTTC.